These 11 T cell receptor beta chains were sequenced from one sample in a study of CD8 T cells in ankylosing spondylitis. TCRdb ran MiXCR on the 5' RACE reads and lists one entry per CDR3 protein. The data show 700,000 or so distinct CDR3 sequences, roughly 19% seen once. Their antigens remain unidentified. Notes on the study in general: Blood from ankylosing spondylitis patients appeared to carry a characteristic roughly 8-variant TCR beta motif.

Sequencing was performed on blood, either unsorted or a sorted T cell fraction (not recorded which). These receptors came from a male donor with ankylosing spondylitis.

This clonotype was picked up a small number of times. The chain couples TRBV20-1 to TRBJ2-3; no reliable D call. Germline values: CDR1 DFQATT, CDR2 SNEGSKA (reference sequence). Trimming removed 6 bases from V and 0 bases from J, with 7 bases in between. CDR3 length equals 12 residues. In nucleotides, the CDR3 is TGCAGTGCGGGGATAAGCACAGATACGCAGTATTTT. Its protein product is CSAGISTDTQYF.

The gene calls are TRBV4-1 and TRBJ2-7; 7 bases fit TRBD2. Unmatched junction bases numbered 16, after V lost 0 bases and J lost 5 bases. CDR3 length: 18 amino acids. Germline lookup yields CDR1 MGHRA and CDR2 YSYEKL. The CDR3 loop is CASSQELMASGGEDEQYF. The CDR3 bases are TGCGCCAGCAGCCAAGAACTAATGGCGTCGGGGGGAGAGGACGAGCAGTACTTC.

The V and J genes are TRBV5-6 and TRBJ2-3; 11 nucleotides agree with TRBD2. Germline CDR1 reads SGHDT; CDR2 reads YYEEEE. Unmatched junction bases numbered 5, after V lost 2 bases and J lost 0 bases. This CDR3 spans 17 amino acids. For the CDR3, the DNA is TGTGCCAGCAGCTTACTAGCGGGGGATCCTAGCACAGATACGCAGTATTTT. This encodes CASSLLAGDPSTDTQYF. Filled out from reference TRBV5-6 and TRBJ2-3, the complete variable domain reads DAGVTQSPTHLIKTRGQQVTLRCSPKSGHDTVSWYQQALGQGPQFIFQYYEEEERQRGNFPDRFSGHQFPNYSSELNVNALLLGDSALYLCASSLLAGDPSTDTQYFGPGTRLTVL.

The chain has TRBV19 and TRBJ2-7, with 8 bases identical to TRBD1. Germline trimming cut 6 bases from V and 6 bases from J; bases unmatched to any gene: 16. CDR3 length: 16 residues. Looked up from germline, CDR1 is LNHDA and CDR2 is SQIVND (reference sequence). CDR3 bases: TGTGCCAGTAGCCCTTTGCCGGGGACAGGATTTAGCGAGCAGTACTTC. Amino acids: CASSPLPGTGFSEQYF.

The table lists this clonotype with a few counts. The CDR3 here is CASSHAVGLAGGDEQFF. CDR3 DNA sequence: TGTGCCAGCAGCCATGCAGTAGGACTAGCGGGAGGGGATGAGCAGTTCTTC. The V and J genes are TRBV4-2 and TRBJ2-1, with TRBD2 matching 15 bases. The CDR3 extends over 17 amino acids. Germline V CDR1 and CDR2: LGHNA, YNFKEQ. Trimming removed 3 bases from V and 8 bases from J; junction bases left unmatched: 8.

This clonotype has a handful of counts. V gene TRBV7-9 combines with J gene TRBJ1-4, with D possibly matching TRBD1 (5 bases). Trimming removed 5 bases from V and 4 bases from J, with 11 bases in between. The CDR3 extends over 14 amino acids. Per the germline V gene, CDR1 is SEHNR and CDR2 is FQNEAQ (reference sequence). The CDR3 DNA reads as TGTGCCAGCAGCATCCGGGACGGTAATGAAAAACTGTTTTTT. This sequence encodes CASSIRDGNEKLFF.

The rearrangement uses TRBV11-2 and TRBJ2-5; D is uncertain. Trimming cost V 5 bases and J 1 base, with 11 bases left between them. The germline gives CDR1 SGHAT, CDR2 FQNNGV. CDR3 length: 14 amino acids. The CDR3 protein is CASSARKVQETQYF. The CDR3 nucleotides read TGTGCCAGCAGCGCCCGAAAGGTCCAAGAGACCCAGTACTTC.

V and J are TRBV3-1 and TRBJ2-2, with 8 bases identical to TRBD1. After removal of 1 base from V and 3 bases from J, the junction contained 7 bases not matched to a gene. Germline V gives CDR1 LGHDT, CDR2 YNNKEL (reference sequence). This CDR3 region has 17 residues. CDR3: CASSQVNRGADTGELFF. CDR3 sequence (DNA): TGTGCCAGCAGCCAAGTAAACAGGGGGGCGGACACCGGGGAGCTGTTTTTT.

This clonotype has a handful of counts. This chain joins TRBV6-2 or TRBV6-3 and TRBJ2-1; no definite D call. The CDR3 runs to 13 residues. Deletions cut 1 base from V and 4 bases from J, with 5 bases between. CDR1 and CDR2 (germline): MNHEY, SVGEGT. The CDR3 coding sequence is TGTGCCAGCAGTTACTGGGGATACAATGAGCAGTTCTTC. This encodes CASSYWGYNEQFF.

This clonotype was recorded a few times. CDR3 bases: TGTGCCAGCAGTTTAGGAGGGGAGGTCACCGGGGAGCTGTTTTTT. It is translated as CASSLGGEVTGELFF. The gene calls are TRBV12-3 or TRBV12-4 and TRBJ2-2, with a weak D call TRBD2 (6 bases). V lost 1 base and J 4 bases, leaving 10 bases between the germline ends. The CDR3 runs to 15 residues.

CDR3 residues: CSASVGTSGKEQYF. CDR3 in DNA: TGCAGTGCCTCAGTCGGCACTAGCGGGAAGGAGCAGTACTTC. The V call is TRBV20-1, the J call TRBJ2-7, with TRBD2 matching over 10 bases. V lost 6 bases to trimming and J lost 7 bases; unmatched junction nucleotides: 12. Germline loops: CDR1 DFQATT, CDR2 SNEGSKA (reference sequence). The CDR3 covers 14 residues.